The 3 T cell receptor beta chains presented below share a single source sample, sequenced in a study of T cell changes during pregnancy in multiple sclerosis. The method was immunoSEQ multiplex PCR; TCRdb's version includes in-frame clones alone and lacks a portion of them. The sample yields 65,000 to 70,000 clones, about 90% seen once. The sequencing used peripheral blood, collected in the first trimester of pregnancy. The receptors come from a female donor with multiple sclerosis, enrolled in a pregnancy study.

This chain joins TRBV5-1 and TRBJ1-1; D is perhaps TRBD1 (5 bases). The V end was cut by 0 bases, the J end by 1 base, with 7 bases between. CDR1 is SGHRS and CDR2 is YFSETQ in the germline V gene. This CDR3 contains 14 residues. The CDR3 here is CASSLAGQNTEAFF. The CDR3 DNA follows: TGCGCCAGCAGCTTGGCAGGGCAGAACACTGAAGCTTTCTTT.

The chain combines TRBV29-1 with TRBJ1-1; TRBD1 might be the D (6 bases). Germline V gives CDR1 SQVTM, CDR2 ANQGSEA. The CDR3 is made up of 13 amino acids. V dropped 5 bases and J dropped 2 bases, with 12 bases sitting between them. CDR3 in amino acids: CSVSGGGNTEAFF. CDR3 sequence (DNA): TGCAGCGTTTCGGGGGGCGGAAACACTGAAGCTTTCTTT.

The chain is built from TRBV7-9 and TRBJ1-3, with TRBD1 matching over 7 bases. V gave up 5 bases and J gave up 0 bases; unmatched junction bases: 4. CDR3 length equals 15 residues. Germline assignment: CDR1 SEHNR and CDR2 FQNEAQ (reference sequence). CDR3 in amino acids: CASSPRQGSGNTIYF. The CDR3 DNA sequence: TGTGCCAGCAGCCCCAGACAGGGCTCTGGAAACACCATATATTTT.